The rows below give T cell receptor beta chains drawn from one sample of a study of T cells in Graves' hyperthyroidism and ophthalmopathy. TCRdb used MiXCR to reprocess the multiplex PCR reads, holding one entry per CDR3 protein. The profile shows about 460,000 distinct CDR3 sequences, approximately 23% of them singletons. Sequencing was performed on blood. All receptors derive from a woman in her 70s with Graves' ophthalmopathy. Each CDR3 is given with its conserved first and last residue. The order of the fields is V gene, D gene, clone size, J gene, CDR3 DNA, CDR3 protein. A D gene is named only where the DNA matches it firmly. A clone size is listed for some rows: how often the clone was seen (once, few, many), or a class if it is expanded.

v_call: TRBV4-1; d_call: .; clone_size: .; j_call: TRBJ2-1; cdr3_nt: TGCGCCAGCAGCCAAGTATCAGGGGGGAGGTTCAATGAGCAGTTCTTC; cdr3_aa: CASSQVSGGRFNEQFF
v_call: TRBV13; d_call: .; clone_size: few; j_call: TRBJ2-3; cdr3_nt: TGTGCCAGCAGCTTACTCCCCACAGATACGCAGTATTTT; cdr3_aa: CASSLLPTDTQYF
v_call: TRBV7-9; d_call: .; clone_size: .; j_call: TRBJ1-2; cdr3_nt: TGTGCCAGCAGCTTGGCCTCTCGGGGGGGCTACACCTTC; cdr3_aa: CASSLASRGGYTF
v_call: TRBV20-1; d_call: TRBD2; clone_size: .; j_call: TRBJ2-3; cdr3_nt: TGCAGTGCTAGAAGAGGTGGGGGAGGGAGGACGCAGTATTTT; cdr3_aa: CSARRGGGGRTQYF
v_call: TRBV6-4; d_call: TRBD1; clone_size: .; j_call: TRBJ1-2; cdr3_nt: TGTGCCAGCAGTGACTCCCGGGGACAGGGGGCTATTAGAGGCTACACCTTC; cdr3_aa: CASSDSRGQGAIRGYTF
v_call: TRBV6-1; d_call: TRBD1; clone_size: .; j_call: TRBJ1-5; cdr3_nt: TGTGCCAGCAGCCAAAGGACAGGGAGGGGCAATCAGCCCCAGCATTTT; cdr3_aa: CASSQRTGRGNQPQHF
v_call: TRBV7-3; d_call: .; clone_size: .; j_call: TRBJ2-3; cdr3_nt: TGTGCCAGCAGCCGAGGTGGCGGTGACACAGATACGCAGTATTTT; cdr3_aa: CASSRGGGDTDTQYF
v_call: TRBV7-3; d_call: .; clone_size: .; j_call: TRBJ2-3; cdr3_nt: TGTGCCAGCAGCTTAGGGCGCGGGGCGATGGTAGATACGCAGTATTTT; cdr3_aa: CASSLGRGAMVDTQYF
v_call: TRBV3-1; d_call: .; clone_size: few; j_call: TRBJ2-7; cdr3_nt: TGTGCCAGCAGCCGGGACGGCCTCTCCTACGAGCAGTACTTC; cdr3_aa: CASSRDGLSYEQYF
v_call: TRBV20-1; d_call: TRBD2; clone_size: .; j_call: TRBJ2-5; cdr3_nt: TGCAGTGCTAGAAACGGGACTAGCGGGATACACGAGACCCAGTACTTC; cdr3_aa: CSARNGTSGIHETQYF
v_call: TRBV6-1; d_call: .; clone_size: .; j_call: TRBJ1-4; cdr3_nt: TGTGCCAGCAGGCCGATGGGGGGCGCTCGTGAAAAACTGTTTTTT; cdr3_aa: CASRPMGGAREKLFF
v_call: TRBV15; d_call: .; clone_size: few; j_call: TRBJ2-1; cdr3_nt: TGTGCCACCAGCAGAGGAGGGGGAAATGAGCAGTTCTTC; cdr3_aa: CATSRGGGNEQFF
v_call: TRBV6-1; d_call: .; clone_size: few; j_call: TRBJ1-2; cdr3_nt: TGTGCCAGCCGCCCGGTTGGAGGGGAGAACTATGGCTACACCTTC; cdr3_aa: CASRPVGGENYGYTF
v_call: TRBV19; d_call: .; clone_size: few; j_call: TRBJ2-1; cdr3_nt: TGTGCCAGTAGTGAGCCGACTGGCTCCTACAATGAGCAGTTCTTC; cdr3_aa: CASSEPTGSYNEQFF
v_call: TRBV19; d_call: .; clone_size: .; j_call: TRBJ1-5; cdr3_nt: TGTGCCAGTAGTATGGACAGAAATCAGCCCCAGCATTTT; cdr3_aa: CASSMDRNQPQHF
v_call: TRBV30; d_call: TRBD1; clone_size: .; j_call: TRBJ2-5; cdr3_nt: TGTGCCTGGAGTGAGGGGACAGGGGAGGGAGAGACCCAGTACTTC; cdr3_aa: CAWSEGTGEGETQYF
v_call: TRBV12-3/TRBV12-4; d_call: TRBD2; clone_size: .; j_call: TRBJ2-1; cdr3_nt: TGTGCCAGCAAAAGGGCTGGCGGGAGAATCAATGAGCAGTTCTTC; cdr3_aa: CASKRAGGRINEQFF
v_call: TRBV7-9; d_call: TRBD2; clone_size: .; j_call: TRBJ2-3; cdr3_nt: TGTGCCAGCAGCTCACGGACTAGCGGTCTCACAGATACGCAGTATTTT; cdr3_aa: CASSSRTSGLTDTQYF
v_call: TRBV12-3/TRBV12-4; d_call: .; clone_size: many; j_call: TRBJ2-5; cdr3_nt: TGTGCCAGCCGACCAGGGGCTGGAGAGACCCAGTACTTC; cdr3_aa: CASRPGAGETQYF
v_call: TRBV20-1; d_call: .; clone_size: few; j_call: TRBJ2-2; cdr3_nt: TGCAGTGCTAGTTGGACCAGGGCCGGGGAGCTGTTTTTT; cdr3_aa: CSASWTRAGELFF
v_call: TRBV4-2; d_call: .; clone_size: few; j_call: TRBJ2-7; cdr3_nt: TGTGCCAGCAGCCAAGAGAGGAACTACGAGCAGTACTTC; cdr3_aa: CASSQERNYEQYF
v_call: TRBV18; d_call: .; clone_size: .; j_call: TRBJ1-5; cdr3_nt: TGTGCCAGCTCACCAACATTTGGGGGAAATCAGCCCCAGCATTTT; cdr3_aa: CASSPTFGGNQPQHF
v_call: TRBV6-1; d_call: TRBD1; clone_size: many; j_call: TRBJ1-2; cdr3_nt: TGTGCCAGCAGCCCCGGGACAGTGGGAGGCTACACCTTC; cdr3_aa: CASSPGTVGGYTF
v_call: TRBV28; d_call: .; clone_size: .; j_call: TRBJ2-5; cdr3_nt: TGTGCCAGCAGTAACCAACGGGGGTTACAAGAGACCCAGTACTTC; cdr3_aa: CASSNQRGLQETQYF
v_call: TRBV18; d_call: .; clone_size: few; j_call: TRBJ2-7; cdr3_nt: TGTGCCAGCTCACCCATCAGGGGCCTCGAGCAGTACTTC; cdr3_aa: CASSPIRGLEQYF
v_call: TRBV7-8; d_call: TRBD1; clone_size: many; j_call: TRBJ1-1; cdr3_nt: TGTGCCAGCAGCTCCGCAGGGGGAACTGAAGCTTTCTTT; cdr3_aa: CASSSAGGTEAFF
v_call: TRBV30; d_call: TRBD1; clone_size: many; j_call: TRBJ1-2; cdr3_nt: TGTGCCTGGAACAGAGACAGGGGGCGAGGCTACACCTTC; cdr3_aa: CAWNRDRGRGYTF
v_call: TRBV28; d_call: TRBD2; clone_size: few; j_call: TRBJ2-5; cdr3_nt: TGTGCCAGCTCAACAGGGACTAGCGGGAGTGGCCAAGAGACCCAGTACTTC; cdr3_aa: CASSTGTSGSGQETQYF
v_call: TRBV12-3/TRBV12-4; d_call: TRBD1; clone_size: many; j_call: TRBJ2-3; cdr3_nt: TGTGCCAGCACCGAACATGTGGGGCAACAGGGGAGCACAGATACGCAGTATTTT; cdr3_aa: CASTEHVGQQGSTDTQYF
v_call: TRBV19; d_call: TRBD2; clone_size: few; j_call: TRBJ2-3; cdr3_nt: TGTGCCAGTAGTATGAACCTCGAAGCGGGAGGCACAGATACGCAGTATTTT; cdr3_aa: CASSMNLEAGGTDTQYF
v_call: TRBV5-5; d_call: .; clone_size: .; j_call: TRBJ1-5; cdr3_nt: TGTGCCAGCAGTCCTCGGGTAGAAAATCAGCCCCAGCATTTT; cdr3_aa: CASSPRVENQPQHF
v_call: TRBV12-3/TRBV12-4; d_call: TRBD2; clone_size: many; j_call: TRBJ2-5; cdr3_nt: TGTGCCAGCAGCCCTACGGGGGGAGGGCAAGAGACCCAGTACTTC; cdr3_aa: CASSPTGGGQETQYF
v_call: TRBV19; d_call: TRBD1; clone_size: few; j_call: TRBJ1-6; cdr3_nt: TGTGCCAGTAGTGTCACCGGGACAGACAATTCACCCCTCCACTTT; cdr3_aa: CASSVTGTDNSPLHF
v_call: TRBV6-2/TRBV6-3; d_call: .; clone_size: many; j_call: TRBJ2-3; cdr3_nt: TGTGCCAGCACCCACTTAGATACGCAGTATTTT; cdr3_aa: CASTHLDTQYF
v_call: TRBV3-1; d_call: .; clone_size: few; j_call: TRBJ2-7; cdr3_nt: TGTGCCAGCGGCCGGGCGCCCTCCTACGAGCAGTACTTC; cdr3_aa: CASGRAPSYEQYF
v_call: TRBV7-2; d_call: TRBD2; clone_size: .; j_call: TRBJ2-3; cdr3_nt: TGTGCCAGCAGCTTATCCGGACTAGCGGGAGGTCAGTGGGCAGATACGCAGTATTTT; cdr3_aa: CASSLSGLAGGQWADTQYF
v_call: TRBV20-1; d_call: TRBD1; clone_size: few; j_call: TRBJ1-6; cdr3_nt: TGCAGTGCTAGAGGCCCAAGGACAGGGGGTTTGTCACCCCTCCACTTT; cdr3_aa: CSARGPRTGGLSPLHF
v_call: TRBV12-3/TRBV12-4; d_call: .; clone_size: few; j_call: TRBJ1-5; cdr3_nt: TGTGCCAGCAGGTCGGGGGCTCAGCCCCAGCATTTT; cdr3_aa: CASRSGAQPQHF
v_call: TRBV2; d_call: TRBD1; clone_size: .; j_call: TRBJ2-5; cdr3_nt: TGTGCCAGCACAGAGGGGGCTCAAGAGACCCAGTACTTC; cdr3_aa: CASTEGAQETQYF
v_call: TRBV24-1; d_call: TRBD1; clone_size: many; j_call: TRBJ2-5; cdr3_nt: TGTGCCACCAGTGATCCAACAGGGGGAGAGACCCAGTACTTC; cdr3_aa: CATSDPTGGETQYF
v_call: TRBV24-1; d_call: TRBD1; clone_size: .; j_call: TRBJ2-7; cdr3_nt: TGTGCCACCAGTCGGACAGGGGGCTACGAGCAGTACTTC; cdr3_aa: CATSRTGGYEQYF
v_call: TRBV29-1; d_call: TRBD1; clone_size: few; j_call: TRBJ1-1; cdr3_nt: TGCAGCGCGCGGGTAGCAGGGGGAAACACTGAAGCTTTCTTT; cdr3_aa: CSARVAGGNTEAFF
v_call: TRBV7-9; d_call: .; clone_size: many; j_call: TRBJ2-5; cdr3_nt: TGTGCCAGCAGCTTAGCGGTTGGGAACCAAGAGACCCAGTACTTC; cdr3_aa: CASSLAVGNQETQYF
v_call: TRBV30; d_call: .; clone_size: many; j_call: TRBJ2-3; cdr3_nt: TGTGCCTGGAGTGGGAGGGATACGCAGTATTTT; cdr3_aa: CAWSGRDTQYF
v_call: TRBV20-1; d_call: TRBD1; clone_size: .; j_call: TRBJ2-5; cdr3_nt: TGCAGTGCTAGAGTCACAGGGGGATTTGGAGAGACCCAGTACTTC; cdr3_aa: CSARVTGGFGETQYF
v_call: TRBV7-9; d_call: TRBD1; clone_size: few; j_call: TRBJ1-2; cdr3_nt: TGTGCCAGCCGGAAGGACAGGGACTATGGCTACACCTTC; cdr3_aa: CASRKDRDYGYTF
v_call: TRBV7-9; d_call: .; clone_size: few; j_call: TRBJ2-3; cdr3_nt: TGTGCCAGCAGCTTAGGAACCTCCCGAGCGACAGATACGCAGTATTTT; cdr3_aa: CASSLGTSRATDTQYF
v_call: TRBV18; d_call: .; clone_size: .; j_call: TRBJ1-1; cdr3_nt: TGTGCCAGCTCACCATCGGCTAATTTGAACACTGAAGCTTTCTTT; cdr3_aa: CASSPSANLNTEAFF
v_call: TRBV4-2; d_call: TRBD2; clone_size: .; j_call: TRBJ2-5; cdr3_nt: TGTGCCAGCAGCCGCGGACTAGCGGAGAGCCAAGAGACCCAGTACTTC; cdr3_aa: CASSRGLAESQETQYF
v_call: TRBV3-1; d_call: .; clone_size: .; j_call: TRBJ2-2; cdr3_nt: TGTGCCAGCAGCCAAGACGGGGTTAGGACCGGGGAGCTGTTTTTT; cdr3_aa: CASSQDGVRTGELFF
v_call: TRBV19; d_call: TRBD2; clone_size: .; j_call: TRBJ2-5; cdr3_nt: TGTGCCAGTAGTTTGGGACTAGCGGGAGTGAAAGAGACCCAGTACTTC; cdr3_aa: CASSLGLAGVKETQYF
v_call: TRBV18; d_call: .; clone_size: .; j_call: TRBJ1-1; cdr3_nt: TGTGCCAGCTCACCACGGTGGGACACGAACACTGAAGCTTTCTTT; cdr3_aa: CASSPRWDTNTEAFF
v_call: TRBV12-3/TRBV12-4; d_call: TRBD1; clone_size: many; j_call: TRBJ1-1; cdr3_nt: TGTGCCAGCAGGGGGACAGGGGGCTTGACTGAAGCTTTCTTT; cdr3_aa: CASRGTGGLTEAFF
v_call: TRBV29-1; d_call: TRBD1; clone_size: few; j_call: TRBJ1-2; cdr3_nt: TGCAGCGTTGAGGGACAGGAGTATGGCTACACCTTC; cdr3_aa: CSVEGQEYGYTF
v_call: TRBV24-1; d_call: TRBD1; clone_size: .; j_call: TRBJ1-2; cdr3_nt: TGTGCCACCAGTGATCGGGACAGCCGCCGTGATGGCTACACCTTC; cdr3_aa: CATSDRDSRRDGYTF